This T cell receptor beta chain was captured by sequencing in a study of control samples from healthy donors and cancer patients. V was clipped by 3 bases and J by 4 bases; unmatched bases: 1. The CDR3 extends over 13 amino acids. Looked up from germline, CDR1 is SGHTA and CDR2 is FQGNSA. Here immunoSEQ multiplex PCR was the method, and the copy in TCRdb shows in-frame clones only, minus some. The top ten clones hold just over 8.5% of a sample with some 120,000 clones, 85% to 95% of them seen once. The clonotype was recovered from a man between 18 and 35 years old in good health. V usage is TRBV7-2 and J usage is TRBJ2-5, with 8 positions matching TRBD2. Sequenced input: blood. The CDR3 sequence: CASSFGGAETQYF. CDR3 in DNA: TGTGCCAGCAGCTTCGGGGGGGCAGAGACCCAGTACTTC.